This paragraph covers one T cell receptor beta chain sequence. The sample originates from a study of blood T cell repertoires in COVID-19. Study overall: T cells, B-cell-depleted T cells, or PBMCs provided the cDNA or gDNA that served as material.

CDR3 length equals 17 residues. Trimming cost V 8 bases and J 3 bases; bases outside gene matches: 15. Germline values: CDR1 LNHDA, CDR2 SQIVND (reference sequence). Those who participated ranged in age from about 18 to 89 years and resided in under 25 US areas. Participant-reported clinical history was the basis for cohort assignment. Using immunoSEQ multiplex PCR, the repertoire was profiled, and TCRdb retains in-frame clones only, with some absent. The sample has 350,000 or so clones, 88% seen once. This chain joins TRBV19 and TRBJ2-2; 7 bases agree with TRBD2. The source of this sequence is a woman aged 25 to 39 who had been exposed to COVID-19. Input material: PBMCs or T cells enriched from blood (not recorded which). This chain's CDR3 is CASGRLALVRDTGELFF. For the CDR3, the DNA is TGTGCCAGTGGGAGACTAGCCCTGGTTCGGGACACCGGGGAGCTGTTTTTT.